This T cell receptor beta chain emerged from a study of T cells in localized non-small cell lung cancer. Study results and caveats: The study sequenced only one region of the tumor. As a result, intratumor heterogeneity could not be excluded and remains possible.

The data were produced by immunoSEQ multiplex PCR, yet TCRdb's version contains in-frame clones alone and is incomplete. The sample yields 70,000 to 95,000 clones, just over 90% seen once. This clone showed up just a few times. Its antigen is still unknown. The material sequenced was PBMCs, taken before any cancer treatment. The source of this sequence is a woman between 35 and 70 years old with stage II squamous cell lung carcinoma.

Here the CDR3 reads CAISDSEETQYF. CDR3 DNA sequence: TGTGCCATCAGTGATAGCGAAGAGACCCAGTACTTC. The chain combines TRBV10-3 with TRBJ2-5; weak D call: TRBD2 (5 bases). V lost 3 bases to trimming and J lost 3 bases, with 5 bases between them. CDR1 and CDR2 (germline): ENHRY, SYGVKD. The CDR3 is 12 residues long.